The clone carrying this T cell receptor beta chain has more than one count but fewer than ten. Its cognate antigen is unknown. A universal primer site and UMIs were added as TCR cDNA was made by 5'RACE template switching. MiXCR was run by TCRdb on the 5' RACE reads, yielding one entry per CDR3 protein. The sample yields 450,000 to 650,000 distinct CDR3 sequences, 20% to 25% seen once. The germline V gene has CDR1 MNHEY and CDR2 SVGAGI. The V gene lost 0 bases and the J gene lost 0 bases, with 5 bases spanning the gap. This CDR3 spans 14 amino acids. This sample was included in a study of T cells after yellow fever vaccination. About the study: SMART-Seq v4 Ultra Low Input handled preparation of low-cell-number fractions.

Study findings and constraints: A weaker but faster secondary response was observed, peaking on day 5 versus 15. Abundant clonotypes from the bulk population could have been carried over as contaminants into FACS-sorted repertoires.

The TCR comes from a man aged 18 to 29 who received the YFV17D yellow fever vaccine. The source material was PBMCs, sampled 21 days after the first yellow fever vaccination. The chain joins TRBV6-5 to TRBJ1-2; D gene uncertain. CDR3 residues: CASSYSQANYGYTF. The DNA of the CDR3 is TGTGCCAGCAGTTACTCCCAGGCTAACTATGGCTACACCTTC.